A single sample gave rise to the 29 T cell receptor beta chains below, sequenced in a study of blood T cell repertoires in COVID-19 (dated by TCRdb to 2018 to 2021). Receptors were amplified or captured by the immunoSEQ multiplex PCR assay. Imported from immuneACCESS, the table was reduced by TCRdb to in-frame sequences with V and J called. These copies leave out some clones; in studies compared against another copy, an unresolved V gene accounts for under half, and the cause of the remainder is not known. Present in this sample are 250,000 to 300,000 clones, approximately 90% of which were seen just once. About 16% of the sample lies in the top ten. Specimen: PBMCs or T cells enriched from blood (not recorded which). The source of these receptors is a man aged 18-30 years who had recovered from COVID-19.

This clone has only a few counts. The chain uses TRBV7-6 and TRBJ2-7, with 11 bases lining up with TRBD1. From germline, CDR1 is SGHVS and CDR2 FNYEAQ. The CDR3 has 16 residues. J gave up 1 base and V 5 bases, and 7 bases lay outside the gene matches. CDR3 DNA: TGTGCCAGCAGCCAAATGGGACAGGGGGTTTCCTACGAGCAGTACTTC. It specifies CASSQMGQGVSYEQYF. Complete variable domain (other parts from reference TRBV7-6 and TRBJ2-7): GAGVSQSPRYKVTKRGQDVALRCDPISGHVSLYWYRQALGQGPEFLTYFNYEAQQDKSGLPNDRFSAERPEGSISTLTIQRTEQRDSAMYRCASSQMGQGVSYEQYFGPGTRLTVT.

The chain carries TRBV24-1 and TRBJ1-4, with D possibly matching TRBD1 (5 bases). The CDR3 extends over 14 amino acids. With 12 bases removed from V and 0 bases from J, the gap between germline ends came to 13 bases. CDR1 is KGHDR and CDR2 is SFDVKD in the germline V gene. As DNA, the CDR3 is TGTGCCGGCCGAAGGGGCCCAACTAATGAAAAACTGTTTTTT. This sequence encodes CAGRRGPTNEKLFF.

The gene calls are TRBV5-4 and TRBJ1-5; D is ambiguous. V was cut by 0 bases and J by 6 bases, with 13 bases left in between. In germline, CDR1 is SGHNT, CDR2 YYREEE (reference sequence). This CDR3 comprises 15 residues. This CDR3 is CASSLGGNRPQPQHF. Written as DNA, the CDR3 is TGTGCCAGCAGCTTGGGAGGGAATCGCCCTCAGCCCCAGCATTTT.

This sequence joins TRBV30 and TRBJ2-3; the match to TRBD1 covers 7 bases. Germline assignment: CDR1 GTSNPN and CDR2 SVGIG (reference sequence). The CDR3 has 14 residues. Losses at the gene ends were 0 bases for V and 5 bases for J; bases not matched to a gene: 5. In DNA, the CDR3 is TGTGCCTGGAGTGTACACAGGGGAGTAGATACGCAGTATTTT. Protein sequence: CAWSVHRGVDTQYF.

The chain links TRBV10-2 to TRBJ2-7; 9 positions match TRBD1. Looked up from germline, CDR1 is WSHSY and CDR2 is SAAADI. Trimming at V came to 7 bases and at J to 4 bases, leaving 5 bases not matched to a gene. There are 13 residues in the CDR3. DNA of the CDR3: TGCGCCAGCACCCAGACAGGGGGGTACGAGCAGTACTTC. Translated: CASTQTGGYEQYF.

The chain has TRBV3-1 (or the pseudogene TRBV3-2) and TRBJ2-7; a weak D match, TRBD1 (5 bases). The CDR3 totals 14 residues. Germline values: CDR1 LGHDT, CDR2 YNNKEL (reference sequence). Trimming pared 4 bases from V and 3 bases from J, leaving 13 bases between. The CDR3 DNA is TGTGCCAGCAGCCGGACATCGCTCTTCTACGAGCAGTACTTC. This codes for CASSRTSLFYEQYF.

The sample holds a few counts of this clone. In DNA form, the CDR3 reads TGTGCCAGCAGGCGGGGGGGGGCCGCCGGGGAGCTGTTTTTT. Amino acid sequence: CASRRGGAAGELFF. The chain joins TRBV7-2 to TRBJ2-2, with TRBD2 matching over 9 bases. The V segment lost 6 bases and the J segment 6 bases; nucleotides outside the gene matches: 5. Germline V gene data show CDR1 as SGHTA and CDR2 as FQGNSA. The CDR3 loop spans 14 amino acids.

This clone has a handful of counts. The V call is TRBV7-9, the J call TRBJ2-5; D remains unclear. In germline, CDR1 is SEHNR, CDR2 FQNEAQ (reference sequence). The V gene lost 4 bases and the J gene lost 4 bases, with 4 bases spanning the gap. The length of the CDR3 is 11 residues. This CDR3 reads CASSYRETQYF. The CDR3 DNA sequence: TGTGCCAGCAGCTATCGAGAGACCCAGTACTTC.

The J gene is TRBJ1-1, the V gene TRBV11-2; 9 bases line up with TRBD1. In germline, CDR1 is SGHAT, CDR2 FQNNGV. V lost 5 bases and J lost 4; bases outside the gene matches: 2. This CDR3 region has 13 residues. The CDR3 bases are TGTGCCAGCAGCCAGGACAGGGGCACTGAAGCTTTCTTT. Translating it yields CASSQDRGTEAFF.

This clone was recorded once. The chain links TRBV5-4 to TRBJ1-3, with D unclear. The V end lost 3 bases, the J end lost 0 bases, and 7 bases lay between the germline ends. This CDR3 region has 14 residues. Germline CDR1 and CDR2: SGHNT and YYREEE (reference sequence). CDR3 sequence: CASSSLDSGNTIYF. CDR3 DNA sequence: TGTGCCAGCAGCTCGCTAGACTCTGGAAACACCATATATTTT.

The chain employs TRBV5-1 and TRBJ2-2; D gene ambiguous. V lost 2 bases to trimming and J lost 1 base, with 6 bases between them. This CDR3 comprises 14 residues. Germline assignment: CDR1 SGHRS and CDR2 YFSETQ. CDR3 sequence (DNA): TGCGCCAGCAGCTTATCACTGAACACCGGGGAGCTGTTTTTT. It encodes CASSLSLNTGELFF.

This clone was detected once. The V call is TRBV10-3, the J call TRBJ2-1; 8 bases map to TRBD2. CDR3 size: 14 residues. With V trimmed by 5 bases and J by 8 bases, 8 bases remained unmatched. From germline, CDR1 is ENHRY and CDR2 SYGVKD. CDR3 sequence reads: CAISPGTSNDEQFF. CDR3 DNA sequence: TGTGCCATCAGTCCCGGGACTAGTAACGATGAGCAGTTCTTC.

The rearrangement links TRBV20-1 to TRBJ2-1, with TRBD2 as a possible D gene (5 bases). Germline CDR1 is DFQATT and CDR2 is SNEGSKA (reference sequence). The CDR3 extends over 12 amino acids. Trimming cost V 3 bases and J 6 bases, with 9 bases left between them. The CDR3 reads CSASARGNEQFF. The CDR3 DNA reads as TGCAGTGCTAGTGCCCGGGGCAATGAGCAGTTCTTC.

The V gene is TRBV21-1, the J gene TRBJ1-1; the D call of TRBD1 is as the table states it, not checked on the DNA. TRBV21-1 is a pseudogene. The CDR3 runs 15 residues. The CDR3 loop is CARLGAPGHSTEAFF. Here the CDR3 DNA reads TGTGCCAGACTTGGGGCCCCGGGACACAGTACTGAAGCTTTCTTT.

This clone came up a few times. DNA of the CDR3: TGTGCCAGCAGCTTCTCTGCTAGCCCCCAAGAGACCCAGTACTTC. Protein: CASSFSASPQETQYF. This rearrangement joins TRBV5-5 to TRBJ2-5; tentatively, D is TRBD2 (5 bases). V lost 2 bases and J lost 1, with 12 bases in between. Germline V gene data show CDR1 as SGHKS and CDR2 as YYEKEE (reference sequence). The CDR3 sequence is 15 residues long.

The V call is TRBV6-1, the J call TRBJ1-2; 11 positions agree with TRBD1. The J segment lost 4 bases and the V segment lost 3 bases, leaving 4 bases of the junction unmatched. Germline V gives CDR1 MNHNS, CDR2 SASEGT. This CDR3 spans 15 amino acids. The CDR3 region has the DNA TGTGCCAGCAGTGAGCCCGGACAGGGGGCCTATGGCTACACCTTC. It codes for CASSEPGQGAYGYTF.

V is TRBV7-6 and J is TRBJ2-7; D call uncertain. Trimming stripped 2 bases from V and 4 bases from J, with 6 bases between. Germline CDR1 and CDR2: SGHVS and FNYEAQ. The CDR3 totals 12 residues. The CDR3 loop is CASSLSGYEQYF. The DNA of the CDR3 is TGTGCCAGCAGCTTATCCGGTTACGAGCAGTACTTC.

There are many counts of this clone. The chain carries TRBV30 and TRBJ1-2; 8 bases are shared with TRBD1. The germline gives CDR1 GTSNPN, CDR2 SVGIG (reference sequence). The ends lost 2 bases at V and 0 bases at J; junction bases unmatched: 2. The length of the CDR3 is 14 residues. CDR3 loop: CAWSSTGANYGYTF. In DNA, the CDR3 is TGTGCCTGGAGTTCGACAGGGGCTAACTATGGCTACACCTTC.

The rearrangement joins TRBV6-4 to TRBJ2-3; 12 bases align to TRBD2. V lost 5 bases to trimming and J lost 4 bases; unmatched junction nucleotides: 4. CDR3 size: 15 residues. CDR1 MRHNA and CDR2 SNTAGT come from the germline V gene. CDR3 sequence: CASSRLAGEADTQYF. Written as DNA, the CDR3 is TGTGCCAGCAGTCGACTAGCGGGGGAGGCAGATACGCAGTATTTT.

This chain joins TRBV6-5 and TRBJ1-1; 8 bases map to TRBD1. V gave up 0 bases and J gave up 2 bases; unmatched junction bases: 2. The CDR3 has 15 amino acids. Germline V gives CDR1 MNHEY, CDR2 SVGAGI. The DNA of the CDR3 is TGTGCCAGCAGTTACTCTGACAGGGGAAACACTGAAGCTTTCTTT. Protein: CASSYSDRGNTEAFF.

The genes are TRBV13 and TRBJ1-2; 8 bases match TRBD1. The V gene end was trimmed by 5 bases and the J gene end by 3 bases; junction bases not matched to a gene: 5. The CDR3 contains 14 residues. From germline, CDR1 is PRHDT and CDR2 FYEKMQ (reference sequence). CDR3 in amino acids: CASSEQGDHYGYTF. The CDR3 nucleotides are TGTGCCAGCAGCGAACAGGGGGATCACTATGGCTACACCTTC.

This chain connects TRBV19 to TRBJ1-2; D perhaps matches TRBD1 (6 bases). In germline, CDR1 is LNHDA, CDR2 SQIVND (reference sequence). There are 14 residues in the CDR3. The ends were cut back, 6 bases at V and 3 bases at J, with 14 bases in the middle. As DNA, the CDR3 is TGTGCCAGTAGGACAGGCCGAGGGGACTATGGCTACACCTTC. Protein product: CASRTGRGDYGYTF.

This chain joins TRBV11-2 and TRBJ1-2; the D gene is possibly TRBD1 (6 bases). The CDR3 contains 14 residues. The V gene's germline CDR1 is SGHAT and CDR2 FQNNGV. V was trimmed by 5 bases and J by 0 bases, leaving 10 bases between them. DNA of the CDR3: TGTGCCAGCAGCCTTGGACAGTCTAACTATGGCTACACCTTC. It specifies CASSLGQSNYGYTF.

The table lists this clone with a few counts. The V and J genes are TRBV11-2 and TRBJ1-2; maybe TRBD1 (5 bases). V lost 0 bases, J lost 2 bases, and 22 bases lay in between. The CDR3 covers 19 residues. Per germline, CDR1 SGHAT and CDR2 FQNNGV. The CDR3 sequence is CASSLDSFTERPGNYGYTF. Here the CDR3 DNA reads TGTGCCAGCAGCTTAGATAGTTTTACGGAGAGGCCAGGGAACTATGGCTACACCTTC.

This clone was seen once. This chain links TRBV6-5 with TRBJ2-7, with TRBD2 matching over 10 bases. The CDR3 consists of 14 residues. The junction had 8 bases not matched to a gene; V was cut back by 6 bases and J by 6 bases. Germline V lookup: CDR1 MNHEY, CDR2 SVGAGI. CDR3 protein: CASRLAGGSGEQYF. The CDR3 nucleotides read TGTGCCAGCAGATTAGCGGGAGGTTCGGGCGAGCAGTACTTC.

This clone came up once. This chain links TRBV2 with TRBJ2-1; 13 nucleotides match TRBD2. Trimming took 8 bases from V and 5 from J; bases not matched to a gene: 3. CDR1 is SNHLY, CDR2 FYNNEI, per germline. This CDR3 region has 14 residues. The CDR3 loop is CASGTSGVHNEQFF. DNA for the CDR3: TGTGCCAGCGGGACTAGCGGGGTCCACAATGAGCAGTTCTTC. Filled out from reference TRBV2 and TRBJ2-1, the complete variable domain reads EPEVTQTPSHQVTQMGQEVILRCVPISNHLYFYWYRQILGQKVEFLVSFYNNEISEKSEIFDDQFSVERPDGSNFTLKIRSTKLEDSAMYFCASGTSGVHNEQFFGPGTRLTVL.

This chain uses TRBV18 with TRBJ1-1; D possibly corresponds to TRBD1 (6 bases). Germline loops: CDR1 KGHSH, CDR2 LQKENI. This CDR3 has 19 residues. V was trimmed by 5 bases and J by 5 bases, leaving 30 bases between them. This chain's CDR3 is CASSFRGARDELSETEAFF. The CDR3 nucleotides read TGTGCCAGCTCATTCCGGGGGGCCAGGGACGAGTTGTCGGAGACTGAAGCTTTCTTT.

The rearrangement links TRBV20-1 to TRBJ2-7, with D unclear. V lost 3 bases and J 0 bases, leaving 9 bases between the germline ends. The CDR3 spans 13 residues. Germline lookup yields CDR1 DFQATT and CDR2 SNEGSKA (reference sequence). As DNA, the CDR3 is TGCAGTGCTAGTCGAGGTATCTCCTACGAGCAGTACTTC. Its protein product is CSASRGISYEQYF.

The chain uses TRBV15 and TRBJ2-7; tentatively, D is TRBD2 (5 bases). The CDR3 has 11 amino acids. CDR1 and CDR2 from the germline V gene are LNHNV and YYDKDF (reference sequence). Between the trimmed V and J ends, which lost 4 bases and 6 bases, there was a span of 7 bases. The CDR3 DNA reads as TGTGCCACCAGCAACAGCGGCGAGCAGTACTTC. Protein product: CATSNSGEQYF.